The TCR beta chain under discussion was sequenced for a study of vaccination effects on CD4 cells after COVID-19. Sequencing in the ViraFEST assay came after antigen-specific CD4+ T cells had been expanded with viral peptide pools, which were used to stimulate PBMC. Following 10 days of culture, CD4+ T cells were isolated. Of the BNT162b2 and mRNA-1273 vaccines, participants received two doses of one or the other. This clone has just a few counts. Its antigen is unidentified. CDR3 length: 14 amino acids. With 1 base removed from V and 15 bases from J, the gap between germline ends came to 16 bases. Germline CDR1 and CDR2: SEHNR and FQNEAQ (reference sequence). Assay: immunoSEQ multiplex PCR; the TCRdb copy retains only in-frame clones and omits some. The profile covers 70,000 to 95,000 clones, with roughly 73% appearing a single time and around 1.1% taken by the ten largest.

This receptor was obtained from a human donor who received a COVID-19 vaccine. The chain has TRBV7-9 and TRBJ1-6; possibly TRBD1 for D (5 bases). This material consisted of CD4+ T cells from PBMCs cultured with HCoV-OC43 spike peptides, taken after COVID-19 vaccination. Regarding subset: HCoV-OC43 spike overlapping peptide pool stimulation. CDR3 DNA sequence: TGTGCCAGCAGCTTAGGGGACGGGCTGGGGCGCCTCCACTTT. This encodes CASSLGDGLGRLHF.